This T cell receptor (beta chain) stems from a study of blood T cell repertoires in COVID-19. Overall study context: The United States, Italy and Spain were the sources of the acute and convalescent COVID-19 samples. T cells, B-cell-depleted T cells, or PBMCs provided the cDNA or gDNA that served as material.

The CDR3 is made up of 12 amino acids. The V gene lost 5 bases and the J gene lost 3 bases, with 8 bases spanning the gap. CDR1 is SGHAT, CDR2 FQNNGV, per germline. This clone is a singleton in its sample. Original processing notes: Estimated nucleated cell counts came from reference gene primer amplification. Assay used: immunoSEQ multiplex PCR; TCRdb lists only in-frame clones, some missing. Clonal size and the V and J genes are those of that table, whereas D and trimming came from the DNA. The sample includes over 300,000 clones, over 75% of them seen just once. This receptor was taken from a human donor in a cohort sampled during active COVID-19. The rearrangement links TRBV11-2 to TRBJ2-7, with D possibly being TRBD2 (5 bases). Sequencing input: peripheral blood. CDR3 residues: CASSLRGYEQYF. The CDR3 DNA is TGTGCCAGCAGCCTACGGGGCTACGAGCAGTACTTC.